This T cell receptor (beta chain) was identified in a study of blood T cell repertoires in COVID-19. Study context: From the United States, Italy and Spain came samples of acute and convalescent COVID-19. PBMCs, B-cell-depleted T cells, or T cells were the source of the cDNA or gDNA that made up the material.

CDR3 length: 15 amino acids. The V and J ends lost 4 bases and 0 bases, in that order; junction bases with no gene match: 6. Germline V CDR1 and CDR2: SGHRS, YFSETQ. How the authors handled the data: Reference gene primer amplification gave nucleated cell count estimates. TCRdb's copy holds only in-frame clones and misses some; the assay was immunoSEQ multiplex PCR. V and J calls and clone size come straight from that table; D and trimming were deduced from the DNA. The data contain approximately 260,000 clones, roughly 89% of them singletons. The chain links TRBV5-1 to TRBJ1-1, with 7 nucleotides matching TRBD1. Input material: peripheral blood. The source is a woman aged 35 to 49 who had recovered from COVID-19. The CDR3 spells CASSPGTAMNTEAFF. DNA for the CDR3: TGCGCCAGCAGCCCTGGGACAGCCATGAACACTGAAGCTTTCTTT.